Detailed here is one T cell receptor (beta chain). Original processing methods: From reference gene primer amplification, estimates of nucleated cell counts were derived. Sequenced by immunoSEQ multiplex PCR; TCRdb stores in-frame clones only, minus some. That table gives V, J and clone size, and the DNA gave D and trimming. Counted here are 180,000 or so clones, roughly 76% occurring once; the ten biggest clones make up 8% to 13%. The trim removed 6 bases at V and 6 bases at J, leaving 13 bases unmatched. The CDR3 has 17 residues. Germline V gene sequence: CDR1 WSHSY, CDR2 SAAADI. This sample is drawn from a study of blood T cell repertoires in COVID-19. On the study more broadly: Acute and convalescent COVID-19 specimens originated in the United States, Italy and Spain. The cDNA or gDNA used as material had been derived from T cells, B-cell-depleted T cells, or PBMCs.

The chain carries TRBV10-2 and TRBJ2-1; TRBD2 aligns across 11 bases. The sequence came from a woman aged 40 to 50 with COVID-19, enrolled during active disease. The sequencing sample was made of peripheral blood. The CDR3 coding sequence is TGCGCCAGCAGACCATTAGGACTAGCGGGTATACGCAATGAGCAGTTCTTC. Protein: CASRPLGLAGIRNEQFF.